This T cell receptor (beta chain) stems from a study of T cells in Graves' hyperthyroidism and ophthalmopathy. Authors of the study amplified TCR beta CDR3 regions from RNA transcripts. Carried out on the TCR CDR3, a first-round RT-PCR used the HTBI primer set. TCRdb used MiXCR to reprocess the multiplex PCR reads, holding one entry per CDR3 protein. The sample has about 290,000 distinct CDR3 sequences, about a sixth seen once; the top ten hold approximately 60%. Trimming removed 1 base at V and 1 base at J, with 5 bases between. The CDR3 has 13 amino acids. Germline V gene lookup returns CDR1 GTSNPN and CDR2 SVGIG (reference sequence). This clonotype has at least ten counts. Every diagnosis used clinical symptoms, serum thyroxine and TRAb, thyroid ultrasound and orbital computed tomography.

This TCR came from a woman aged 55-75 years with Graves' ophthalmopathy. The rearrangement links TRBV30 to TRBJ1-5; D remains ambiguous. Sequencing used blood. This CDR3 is CAWSGKSNQPQHF. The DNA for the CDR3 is TGTGCCTGGAGTGGGAAGAGCAATCAGCCCCAGCATTTT.